This T cell receptor (beta chain) was obtained from a study of human T cells and chemical hapten exposure. Study-wide context: Skin of the upper inner arm, approximately 2 cm by approximately 2 cm, received 2% DPC for sensitization.

Each CDR3 protein gets one entry after TCRdb re-called the RACE reads with MiXCR. The sample lists 140,000 or so distinct CDR3 sequences; approximately 12% were seen once. The CDR3 extends over 13 amino acids. Trimming pared 3 bases from V and 3 bases from J, leaving 9 bases between. CDR1 is SGHRS and CDR2 is YFSETQ in the germline V gene. Documented time point: patch test 2, 6 weeks after DPC sensitization. As to treatment: therapeutic diphenylcyclopropenone sensitization with weekly scalp DPC. In its sample, this clonotype was seen a few times. V gene TRBV5-1 combines with J gene TRBJ1-2, with a possible D match to TRBD1 (5 bases). This receptor was taken from a woman in her 50s with alopecia areata. Some clones in this sample may be carry-over from other donors' samples. The sequences come from whole blood, collected in connection with sensitization to the hapten diphenylcyclopropenone (DPC). The CDR3 sequence: CASSYGTDYGYTF. The CDR3 DNA reads TGCGCCAGCAGCTACGGGACGGACTATGGCTACACCTTC.